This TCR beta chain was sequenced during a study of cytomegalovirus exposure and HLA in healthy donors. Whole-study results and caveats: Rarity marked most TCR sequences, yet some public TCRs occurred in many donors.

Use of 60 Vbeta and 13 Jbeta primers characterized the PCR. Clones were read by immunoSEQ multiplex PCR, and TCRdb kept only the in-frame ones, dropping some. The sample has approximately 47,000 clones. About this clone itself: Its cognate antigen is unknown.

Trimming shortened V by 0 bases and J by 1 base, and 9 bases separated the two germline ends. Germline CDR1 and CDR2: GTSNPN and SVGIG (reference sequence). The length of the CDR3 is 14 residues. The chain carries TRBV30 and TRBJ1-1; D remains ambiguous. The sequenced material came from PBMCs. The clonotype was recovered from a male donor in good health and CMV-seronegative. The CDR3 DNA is TGTGCCTGGAGTGTACAGTACAAGAACACTGAAGCTTTCTTT. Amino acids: CAWSVQYKNTEAFF.